This passage covers 19 T cell receptor beta chains from one sample sequenced in a study of response to subunit inactivated influenza vaccine. TCRdb fed the RT-PCR reads into MiXCR, producing one record per CDR3 protein. The sample shows around 490,000 distinct CDR3 sequences, 7.6% of them seen only once. Sequencing used PBMCs from blood, obtained around 25 months after vaccination. The receptors derive from a man aged 50 to 69 who received an inactivated influenza vaccine.

This clonotype appeared many times. The gene calls are TRBV5-4 and TRBJ2-1; possibly TRBD1 or TRBD2 for D (7 bases each). From germline, CDR1 is SGHNT and CDR2 YYREEE (reference sequence). V was shortened by 4 bases and J by 4 bases, with 21 bases between the two germline ends. The CDR3 is 17 residues long. The CDR3 nucleotides are TGTGCCAGCAGCAAGGGGGCGTCCGGGACTACTTACAATGAGCAGTTCTTC. Its translation: CASSKGASGTTYNEQFF. Supplemented by reference TRBV5-4 and TRBJ2-1, the full variable domain reads ETGVTQSPTHLIKTRGQQVTLRCSSQSGHNTVSWYQQALGQGPQFIFQYYREEENGRGNFPPRFSGLQFPNYSSELNVNALELDDSALYLCASSKGASGTTYNEQFFGPGTRLTVL.

This clonotype was picked up many times. J is TRBJ2-3 and V is TRBV20-1, with 10 bases fitting TRBD2. CDR1 DFQATT and CDR2 SNEGSKA come from the germline V gene (reference sequence). With V trimmed by 1 base and J by 1 base, 5 bases remained unmatched. There are 16 residues in the CDR3. The CDR3 protein is CSARGGLAEGTDTQYF. CDR3 bases: TGCAGTGCTAGAGGAGGACTAGCGGAGGGCACAGATACGCAGTATTTT.

The CDR3 coding sequence is TGTGCCAGCAGTTCGGACCTAACCCAAGAGACCCAGTACTTC. This codes for CASSSDLTQETQYF. The gene calls are TRBV28 and TRBJ2-5; D unresolved. Germline CDR1 reads MDHEN; CDR2 reads SYDVKM. This CDR3 has 14 residues. Between the trimmed V and J ends, which lost 4 bases and 1 base, there was a span of 10 bases.

In this sample, this clonotype turned up a few times. The V gene is TRBV20-1, the J gene TRBJ2-2; D is perhaps TRBD2 (5 bases). The germline gives CDR1 DFQATT, CDR2 SNEGSKA (reference sequence). This CDR3 contains 13 residues. The V and J ends lost 5 bases and 6 bases respectively, with 13 bases between them. The CDR3 bases are TGCAGTGCTCAAGACTACTCCCCCGGGGAGCTGTTTTTT. It encodes CSAQDYSPGELFF.

This clonotype was observed at least ten times. This chain connects TRBV7-9 to TRBJ2-6; D uncertain. This CDR3 has 13 residues. Germline CDR1 is SEHNR and CDR2 is FQNEAQ (reference sequence). Trimming took 2 bases from V and 6 from J, leaving 5 bases between them. The CDR3 is CASSLRQANVLTF. CDR3 sequence (DNA): TGTGCCAGCAGCTTAAGACAGGCCAACGTCCTGACTTTC.

The chain employs TRBV6-1 and TRBJ1-2; D is unclear. This CDR3 is built from 14 residues. CDR1 and CDR2 (germline): MNHNS, SASEGT. V gave up 0 bases and J gave up 6 bases, with 11 bases separating them. In nucleotides, the CDR3 is TGTGCCAGCAGTGAAGCGGGGTGGGCTGATGGCTACACCTTC. Translated, it gives CASSEAGWADGYTF.

This clonotype was observed a few times. This chain connects TRBV7-9 to TRBJ1-4, with D maybe TRBD1 (5 bases). The ends were cut back, 5 bases at V and 6 bases at J, with 13 bases in the middle. From germline, CDR1 is SEHNR and CDR2 FQNEAQ (reference sequence). The CDR3 extends over 14 amino acids. This chain's CDR3 is CASSGGGIHEKLFF. In DNA, the CDR3 is TGTGCCAGCAGCGGGGGTGGGATCCATGAAAAACTGTTTTTT.

V usage is TRBV4-3 and J usage is TRBJ2-3; D unresolved. CDR1 is LGHNA, CDR2 YSLEER, per germline. Trimming stripped 2 bases from V and 4 bases from J, with 16 bases between. This CDR3 has 16 residues. CDR3 sequence: CASSQSYAQRPDTQYF. CDR3 nucleotide sequence: TGCGCCAGCAGCCAATCTTATGCCCAAAGGCCAGATACGCAGTATTTT.

At least ten counts were recorded for this clonotype. V and J are TRBV10-3 and TRBJ1-2; D is unresolved. Germline loops: CDR1 ENHRY, CDR2 SYGVKD. With 7 bases removed from V and 0 bases from J, the gap between germline ends came to 12 bases. This CDR3 spans 14 amino acids. As DNA, the CDR3 is TGTGCCATCACCGGACGGCAAGCTAACTATGGCTACACCTTC. Translation: CAITGRQANYGYTF.

This clonotype has at least ten counts. V and J are TRBV5-1 and TRBJ2-5; D possibly corresponds to TRBD2 (5 bases). This CDR3 has 15 amino acids. Germline lookup yields CDR1 SGHRS and CDR2 YFSETQ. V lost 6 bases and J lost 5, with 20 bases in between. As DNA, the CDR3 is TGCGCCAGCACCCGAAGGCCCGAACCGGGGGAGACCCAGTACTTC. It yields the protein CASTRRPEPGETQYF.

The rearrangement links TRBV7-9 to TRBJ2-3; 8 nucleotides line up with TRBD1. The CDR3 length is 16 residues. V was clipped by 6 bases and J by 2 bases; unmatched bases: 10. Germline CDR1 reads SEHNR; CDR2 reads FQNEAQ (reference sequence). CDR3 region: CASSSDRGIFTDTQYF. CDR3 DNA: TGTGCCAGCAGTTCAGACAGGGGTATTTTCACAGATACGCAGTATTTT.

This clonotype was counted many times. The chain joins TRBV14 to TRBJ1-1; D possibly corresponds to TRBD1 (6 bases). CDR3 length: 17 amino acids. CDR1 is SGHDN and CDR2 is FVKESK in the germline V gene. Trimming took off 4 bases at V and 5 bases at J, with 23 bases between the two ends. The CDR3 bases are TGTGCCAGCAGCCGCTACAGGGTTATCACCCCGAAGACTGAAGCTTTCTTT. This translates into CASSRYRVITPKTEAFF.

This clonotype has just a few counts. Mismatch with germline at one junction end may stem from a read error. The chain uses TRBV10-2 and TRBJ2-7, with D possibly matching TRBD2 (5 bases). This CDR3 spans 14 amino acids. Germline CDR1 and CDR2: WSHSY and SAAADI. The CDR3 coding sequence is TGCGCCAGCAGTGCGGCAGGAGGATCCTCCGAGCAGTACTTC. Its translation: CASSAAGGSSEQYF.

The V call is TRBV5-1, the J call TRBJ2-5; no definite D call. The V end was cut by 0 bases, the J end by 1 base, with 16 bases between. The germline V gene has CDR1 SGHRS and CDR2 YFSETQ. The CDR3 extends over 17 amino acids. The CDR3 is CASSLEGRRPVQETQYF. CDR3 nucleotides: TGCGCCAGCAGCTTGGAGGGTCGGCGGCCCGTCCAAGAGACCCAGTACTTC.

Regarding this clonotype: No DNA is shown, since the ends of the CDR3 on it are uncertain; the CDR3 is the one TCRdb lists. The chain has TRBV3-1 and TRBJ2-2; the D segment call TRBD1 is taken from the table without a DNA check. The CDR3 spans 18 residues, counting both ends. Germline loops: CDR1 LGHDT, CDR2 YNNKEL (reference sequence). The chain's CDR3 is CASCKERGRTRTPGSCFF.

This clonotype was seen many times. The rearrangement joins TRBV6-2 or TRBV6-3 to TRBJ2-3; 11 bases align to TRBD2. V was clipped by 2 bases and J by 9 bases; unmatched bases: 4. This CDR3 has 14 amino acids. The germline gives CDR1 MNHEY, CDR2 SVGEGT. The CDR3: CASSYGTSGRTQYF. For the CDR3, the DNA is TGTGCCAGCAGTTACGGTACTAGCGGGAGAACGCAGTATTTT.

V and J are TRBV6-4 and TRBJ2-2; D might be TRBD1 (5 bases). The V end was cut by 6 bases, the J end by 6 bases, with 14 bases between. The CDR3 runs to 14 residues. The germline CDR1 and CDR2 sequences are MRHNA and SNTAGT. The CDR3 loop is CASSDQGGSGELFF. The CDR3 nucleotides read TGTGCCAGCAGCGACCAGGGTGGGTCCGGGGAGCTGTTTTTT.

This clonotype showed up just a few times. The chain links TRBV25-1 to TRBJ2-7; TRBD1 matches 8 bases. Trimming took 8 bases from V and 5 from J; bases not matched to a gene: 8. Germline assignment: CDR1 MGHDK and CDR2 SYGVNS. This CDR3 has 13 amino acids. The CDR3 region has the DNA TGTGCCAGCGGATACAGGGGGGTCGACGAGCAGTACTTC. Encoded protein: CASGYRGVDEQYF.

This clonotype occurred many times. The chain combines TRBV20-1 with TRBJ2-1, with D possibly TRBD1 on 6 matching bases. V shed 8 bases and J shed 0 bases, with 20 bases lying between them. CDR1 is DFQATT, CDR2 SNEGSKA, per germline (reference sequence). The CDR3 has 16 amino acids. The chain's CDR3 is CSPKGGGRSSYNEQFF. Here the CDR3 DNA reads TGCAGTCCGAAAGGGGGTGGTAGAAGCTCCTACAATGAGCAGTTCTTC.